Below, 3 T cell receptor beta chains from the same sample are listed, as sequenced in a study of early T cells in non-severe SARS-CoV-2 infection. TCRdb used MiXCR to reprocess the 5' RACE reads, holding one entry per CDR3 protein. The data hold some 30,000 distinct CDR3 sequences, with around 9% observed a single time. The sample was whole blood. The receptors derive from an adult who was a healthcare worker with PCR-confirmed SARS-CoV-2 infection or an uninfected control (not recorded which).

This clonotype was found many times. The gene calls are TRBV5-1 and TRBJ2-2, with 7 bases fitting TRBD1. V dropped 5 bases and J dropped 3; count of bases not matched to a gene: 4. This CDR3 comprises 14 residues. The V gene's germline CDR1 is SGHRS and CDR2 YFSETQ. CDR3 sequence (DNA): TGCGCCAGCAGATTTACAGGGGACACCGGGGAGCTGTTTTTT. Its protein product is CASRFTGDTGELFF. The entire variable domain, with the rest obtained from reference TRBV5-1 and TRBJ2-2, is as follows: KAGVTQTPRYLIKTRGQQVTLSCSPISGHRSVSWYQQTPGQGLQFLFEYFSETQRNKGNFPGRFSGRQFSNSRSEMNVSTLELGDSALYLCASRFTGDTGELFFGEGSRLTVL.

The CDR3 DNA sequence: TGTGCCAGCAGCACCGGGGGATTTGAAGCTTTCTTT. It is translated as CASSTGGFEAFF. The V gene is TRBV7-2, the J gene TRBJ1-1; a possible D gene is TRBD1 (5 bases). This CDR3 comprises 12 residues. V gave up 5 bases and J gave up 7 bases, with 11 bases separating them. Germline V gene sequence: CDR1 SGHTA, CDR2 FQGNSA.

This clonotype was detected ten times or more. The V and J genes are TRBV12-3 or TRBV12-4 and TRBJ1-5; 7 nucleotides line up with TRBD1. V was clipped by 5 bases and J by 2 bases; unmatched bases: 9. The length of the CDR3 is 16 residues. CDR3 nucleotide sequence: TGTGCCAGCAGTCCGAGCGGTGGACAGGGCAATCAGCCCCAGCATTTT. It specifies CASSPSGGQGNQPQHF.